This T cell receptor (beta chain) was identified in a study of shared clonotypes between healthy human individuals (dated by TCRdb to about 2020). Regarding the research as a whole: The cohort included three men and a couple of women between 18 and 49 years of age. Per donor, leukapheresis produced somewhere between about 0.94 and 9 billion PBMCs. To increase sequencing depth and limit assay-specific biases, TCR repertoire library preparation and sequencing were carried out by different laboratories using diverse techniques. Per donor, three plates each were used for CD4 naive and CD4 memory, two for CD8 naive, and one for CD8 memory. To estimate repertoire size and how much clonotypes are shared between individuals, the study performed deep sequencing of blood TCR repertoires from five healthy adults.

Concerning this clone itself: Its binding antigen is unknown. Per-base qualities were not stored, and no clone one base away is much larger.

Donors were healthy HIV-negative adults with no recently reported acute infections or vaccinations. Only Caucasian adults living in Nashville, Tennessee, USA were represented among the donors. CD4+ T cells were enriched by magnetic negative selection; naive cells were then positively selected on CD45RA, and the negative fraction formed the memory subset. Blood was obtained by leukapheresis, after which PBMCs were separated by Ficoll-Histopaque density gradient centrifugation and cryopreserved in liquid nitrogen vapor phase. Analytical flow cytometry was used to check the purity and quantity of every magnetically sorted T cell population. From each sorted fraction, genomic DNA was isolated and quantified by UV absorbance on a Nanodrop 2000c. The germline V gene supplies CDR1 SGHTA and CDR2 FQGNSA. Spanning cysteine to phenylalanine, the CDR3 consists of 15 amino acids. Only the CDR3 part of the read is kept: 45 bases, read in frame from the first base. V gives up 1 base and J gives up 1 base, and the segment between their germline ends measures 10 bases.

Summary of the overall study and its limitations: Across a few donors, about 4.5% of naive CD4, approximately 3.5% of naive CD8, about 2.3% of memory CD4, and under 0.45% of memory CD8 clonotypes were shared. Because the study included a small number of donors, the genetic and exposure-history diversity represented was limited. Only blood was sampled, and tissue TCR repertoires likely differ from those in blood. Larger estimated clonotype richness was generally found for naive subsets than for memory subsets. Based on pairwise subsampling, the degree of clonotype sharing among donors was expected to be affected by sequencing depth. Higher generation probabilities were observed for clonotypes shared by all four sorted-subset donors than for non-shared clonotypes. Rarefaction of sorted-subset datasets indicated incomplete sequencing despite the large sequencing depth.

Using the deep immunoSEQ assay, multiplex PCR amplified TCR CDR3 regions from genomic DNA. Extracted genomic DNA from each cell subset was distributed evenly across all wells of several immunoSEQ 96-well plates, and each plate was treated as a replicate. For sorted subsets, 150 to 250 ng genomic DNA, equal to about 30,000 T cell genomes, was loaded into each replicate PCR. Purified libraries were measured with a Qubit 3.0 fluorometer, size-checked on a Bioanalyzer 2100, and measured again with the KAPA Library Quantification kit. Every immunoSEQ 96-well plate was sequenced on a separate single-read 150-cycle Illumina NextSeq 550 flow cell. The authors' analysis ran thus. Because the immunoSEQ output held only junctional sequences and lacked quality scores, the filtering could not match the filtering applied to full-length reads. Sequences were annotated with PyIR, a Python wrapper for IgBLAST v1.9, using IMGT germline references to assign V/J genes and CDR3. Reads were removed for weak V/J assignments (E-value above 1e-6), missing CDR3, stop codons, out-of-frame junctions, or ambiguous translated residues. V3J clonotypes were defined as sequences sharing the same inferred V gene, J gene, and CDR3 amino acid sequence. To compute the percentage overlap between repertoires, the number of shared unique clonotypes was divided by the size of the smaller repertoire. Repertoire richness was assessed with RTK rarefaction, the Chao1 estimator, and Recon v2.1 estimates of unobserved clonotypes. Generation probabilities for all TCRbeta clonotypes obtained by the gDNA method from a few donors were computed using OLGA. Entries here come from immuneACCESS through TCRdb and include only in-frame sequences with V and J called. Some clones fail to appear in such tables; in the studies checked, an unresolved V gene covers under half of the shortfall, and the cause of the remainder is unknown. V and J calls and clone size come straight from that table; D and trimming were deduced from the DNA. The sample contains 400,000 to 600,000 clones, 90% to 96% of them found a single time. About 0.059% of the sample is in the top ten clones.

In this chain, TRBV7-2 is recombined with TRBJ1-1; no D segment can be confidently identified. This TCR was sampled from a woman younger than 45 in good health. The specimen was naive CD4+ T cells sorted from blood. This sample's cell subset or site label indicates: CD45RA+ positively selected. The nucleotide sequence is TGTGCCAGCAGCTTAGGCCTATTCTCGAACACTGAAGCTTTCTTT. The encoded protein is CASSLGLFSNTEAFF.